A selection of T cell receptor beta chains follows, all from one sample in a study of T cell responses to AZD1222 COVID-19 vaccine. The protocol was immunoSEQ multiplex PCR, while the TCRdb copy is restricted to in-frame clones and leaves out a portion. This table has about 150,000 clones, about 86% appearing once. This specimen consisted of peripheral blood, obtained 28 days after the second AZD1222 dose. Receptors were obtained from an adult who received the AZD1222 COVID-19 vaccine. CDR3s include the opening cysteine and the closing phenylalanine or tryptophan. The order of the fields is J gene, CDR3 length, clone size, V gene, D gene, CDR3 DNA, CDR3 protein. D genes are given only for firm matches. Expanded clones are given a class, and other clones once, few, many or no size at all.

j_call: TRBJ2-5
cdr3_length: 15
clone_size: -
v_call: TRBV2
d_call: TRBD2
cdr3_nt: TGTGCCAGCAGTGTTGTAGCGGGGGGGCAAGAGACCCAGTACTTC
cdr3_aa: CASSVVAGGQETQYF

j_call: TRBJ2-1
cdr3_length: 15
clone_size: -
v_call: TRBV11-3
d_call: -
cdr3_nt: TGTGCCAGCAGCCCCGGACAGAATCTTTACAATGAGCAGTTCTTC
cdr3_aa: CASSPGQNLYNEQFF

j_call: TRBJ1-1
cdr3_length: 14
clone_size: -
v_call: TRBV5-4
d_call: TRBD1
cdr3_nt: TGTGCCAGCAGCTTACAGGGGATGAACACTGAAGCTTTCTTT
cdr3_aa: CASSLQGMNTEAFF

j_call: TRBJ2-7
cdr3_length: 15
clone_size: -
v_call: TRBV5-1
d_call: -
cdr3_nt: TGCGCCAGCAGCTTGGGGGGGAGCCTTATCTACGAGCAGTACTTC
cdr3_aa: CASSLGGSLIYEQYF

j_call: TRBJ2-1
cdr3_length: 16
clone_size: -
v_call: TRBV3-1/TRBV3-2
d_call: -
cdr3_nt: TGTGCCAGCAGCCAATGGGGCGGAACCTCCTACAATGAGCAGTTCTTC
cdr3_aa: CASSQWGGTSYNEQFF

j_call: TRBJ1-2
cdr3_length: 18
clone_size: -
v_call: TRBV3-1/TRBV3-2
d_call: -
cdr3_nt: TGTGCCAGCAGCCCTCCACCGTGGTGGACTCAGGCGCCAGGCGACTACACCTTC
cdr3_aa: CASSPPPWWTQAPGDYTF

j_call: TRBJ2-5
cdr3_length: 14
clone_size: -
v_call: TRBV5-6
d_call: -
cdr3_nt: TGTGCCAGCAGCCGACAGGCAGCCCAAGAGACCCAGTACTTC
cdr3_aa: CASSRQAAQETQYF

j_call: TRBJ2-1
cdr3_length: 13
clone_size: -
v_call: TRBV7-2
d_call: -
cdr3_nt: TGTGCCAGCAGCTTAATTGCGGGGACCGAGCAGTTCTTC
cdr3_aa: CASSLIAGTEQFF

j_call: TRBJ1-2
cdr3_length: 13
clone_size: -
v_call: TRBV6-5
d_call: -
cdr3_nt: TGTGCCAGCAGTCCGGCAGGCGGCTATGGCTACACCTTC
cdr3_aa: CASSPAGGYGYTF

j_call: TRBJ2-1
cdr3_length: 17
clone_size: -
v_call: TRBV24-1
d_call: TRBD2
cdr3_nt: TGTGCCACCAGTGATCCTATAGCGGGAGTCACCTACAATGAGCAGTTCTTC
cdr3_aa: CATSDPIAGVTYNEQFF

j_call: TRBJ2-7
cdr3_length: 17
clone_size: -
v_call: TRBV19
d_call: -
cdr3_nt: TGTGCCAGTACCAACACCCCGGGACACCGAAGAGATTACGAGCAGTACTTC
cdr3_aa: CASTNTPGHRRDYEQYF

j_call: TRBJ1-5
cdr3_length: 14
clone_size: -
v_call: TRBV5-6
d_call: -
cdr3_nt: TGTGCCAGCAGCTTGGTAGGGGCAGGACAGCCCCAGCATTTT
cdr3_aa: CASSLVGAGQPQHF

j_call: TRBJ2-5
cdr3_length: 14
clone_size: -
v_call: TRBV18
d_call: -
cdr3_nt: TGTGCCAGCTCACCACGAACAGCCCAAGAGACCCAGTACTTC
cdr3_aa: CASSPRTAQETQYF

j_call: TRBJ1-2
cdr3_length: 16
clone_size: few
v_call: TRBV4-2
d_call: -
cdr3_nt: TGTGCCAGCAGCCAAGATTGGGGCCAGACCCCCTATGGCTACACCTTC
cdr3_aa: CASSQDWGQTPYGYTF

j_call: TRBJ2-7
cdr3_length: 16
clone_size: -
v_call: TRBV25-1
d_call: TRBD2
cdr3_nt: TGTGCCAGCAGCGACCTAGCGGGAGTTAGCTCCTACGAGCAGTACTTC
cdr3_aa: CASSDLAGVSSYEQYF

j_call: TRBJ2-7
cdr3_length: 10
clone_size: -
v_call: TRBV20-1
d_call: -
cdr3_nt: TGCAGTGCTAAAGGGGTCGAGCAGTACTTC
cdr3_aa: CSAKGVEQYF

j_call: TRBJ2-5
cdr3_length: 14
clone_size: -
v_call: TRBV25-1
d_call: -
cdr3_nt: TGTGCCAGCAGTGCCCCTCTGGGGGATGGGACCCAGTACTTC
cdr3_aa: CASSAPLGDGTQYF

j_call: TRBJ1-1
cdr3_length: 15
clone_size: -
v_call: TRBV5-5
d_call: -
cdr3_nt: TGTGCCAGCAGCCGCTACGAAAGGGTGAACACTGAAGCTTTCTTT
cdr3_aa: CASSRYERVNTEAFF

j_call: TRBJ1-3
cdr3_length: 15
clone_size: once
v_call: TRBV5-1
d_call: -
cdr3_nt: TGCGCCAGTTCTAGAGGGGATTTCACTGGAAACACCATATATTTT
cdr3_aa: CASSRGDFTGNTIYF

j_call: TRBJ2-7
cdr3_length: 14
clone_size: -
v_call: TRBV11-2
d_call: TRBD2
cdr3_nt: TGTGCCAGCACCCCGACTAGCGGGAGTTACGAGCAGTACTTC
cdr3_aa: CASTPTSGSYEQYF

j_call: TRBJ2-7
cdr3_length: 15
clone_size: once
v_call: TRBV4-2
d_call: -
cdr3_nt: TGTGCCAGCAGCATAAGACAGGGAGGGGCCTACGAGCAGTACTTC
cdr3_aa: CASSIRQGGAYEQYF

j_call: TRBJ1-5
cdr3_length: 15
clone_size: -
v_call: TRBV15
d_call: -
cdr3_nt: TGTGCCACCAGCAGAAGTTTGGGGGAGGACCAGCCCCAGCATTTT
cdr3_aa: CATSRSLGEDQPQHF

j_call: TRBJ1-2
cdr3_length: 14
clone_size: -
v_call: TRBV19
d_call: TRBD1
cdr3_nt: TGTGCCAGCAGACAGGGTGAGAGGGGCTATGGCTACACCTTC
cdr3_aa: CASRQGERGYGYTF

j_call: TRBJ1-2
cdr3_length: 15
clone_size: -
v_call: TRBV9
d_call: TRBD1
cdr3_nt: TGTGCCAGCAGCCCCCCGGGACAGTCGAACTATGGCTACACCTTC
cdr3_aa: CASSPPGQSNYGYTF

j_call: TRBJ1-4
cdr3_length: 15
clone_size: -
v_call: TRBV19
d_call: -
cdr3_nt: TGTGCCAGTAGTATAGGGGGGAGCACTAATGAAAAACTGTTTTTT
cdr3_aa: CASSIGGSTNEKLFF

j_call: TRBJ1-4
cdr3_length: 14
clone_size: -
v_call: TRBV5-1
d_call: TRBD1
cdr3_nt: TGCGCCAGCAGTACCGGGACAGGGGGGGAAAAACTGTTTTTT
cdr3_aa: CASSTGTGGEKLFF

j_call: TRBJ2-5
cdr3_length: 15
clone_size: -
v_call: TRBV28
d_call: -
cdr3_nt: TGTGCCAGCAATTCCCGATCAGGACTCCAAGAGACCCAGTACTTC
cdr3_aa: CASNSRSGLQETQYF

j_call: TRBJ1-5
cdr3_length: 13
clone_size: -
v_call: TRBV6-5
d_call: -
cdr3_nt: TGTGCCAGCAGCCGGCCGGGGAATCAGCCCCAGCATTTT
cdr3_aa: CASSRPGNQPQHF

j_call: TRBJ2-7
cdr3_length: 13
clone_size: -
v_call: TRBV27
d_call: TRBD1
cdr3_nt: TGTGCCAGCAGTTTACGGGACAGCTACGAGCAGTACTTC
cdr3_aa: CASSLRDSYEQYF

j_call: TRBJ2-3
cdr3_length: 16
clone_size: -
v_call: TRBV27
d_call: TRBD2
cdr3_nt: TGTGCCACCGGACTTCCACTAGCGGGAGCGGGAGATACGCAGTATTTT
cdr3_aa: CATGLPLAGAGDTQYF

j_call: TRBJ2-2
cdr3_length: 13
clone_size: -
v_call: TRBV21-1
d_call: -
cdr3_nt: TGTGCCAGCAGCAAAGTGAAGCCCGGGGAGCTGTTTTTT
cdr3_aa: CASSKVKPGELFF

j_call: TRBJ1-2
cdr3_length: 13
clone_size: -
v_call: TRBV30
d_call: TRBD1
cdr3_nt: TGTGCCTGGAGTGTACGACAGGGAGACGGCTACACCTTC
cdr3_aa: CAWSVRQGDGYTF

j_call: TRBJ2-1
cdr3_length: 16
clone_size: -
v_call: TRBV12-5
d_call: TRBD2
cdr3_nt: TGTGCTAGTGGTTTGGTACGGGGAGCGGGAAGGTATGAGCAGTTCTTC
cdr3_aa: CASGLVRGAGRYEQFF

j_call: TRBJ1-4
cdr3_length: 13
clone_size: -
v_call: TRBV5-1
d_call: -
cdr3_nt: TGCGCCAGCAGCCTGCCGGGAGAGGAAAAACTGTTTTTT
cdr3_aa: CASSLPGEEKLFF

j_call: TRBJ2-4
cdr3_length: 14
clone_size: -
v_call: TRBV11-2
d_call: -
cdr3_nt: TGTGCCAGCAGCTTAGTTGTGGGAACAAACATTCAGTACTTC
cdr3_aa: CASSLVVGTNIQYF

j_call: TRBJ2-3
cdr3_length: 15
clone_size: -
v_call: TRBV2
d_call: -
cdr3_nt: TGTGCCAGCCGGAGACTAGTGGGGGGCACAGATACGCAGTATTTT
cdr3_aa: CASRRLVGGTDTQYF

j_call: TRBJ1-1
cdr3_length: 11
clone_size: -
v_call: TRBV10-3
d_call: -
cdr3_nt: TGTGCCATCAGCGCCGACAGGGAAGCTTTCTTT
cdr3_aa: CAISADREAFF

j_call: TRBJ1-5
cdr3_length: 17
clone_size: few
v_call: TRBV5-6
d_call: TRBD1
cdr3_nt: TGTGCCAGCACCTCCTCAGTTCGGACAGGGGGCAATCAGCCCCAGCATTTT
cdr3_aa: CASTSSVRTGGNQPQHF

j_call: TRBJ2-7
cdr3_length: 15
clone_size: -
v_call: TRBV5-1
d_call: -
cdr3_nt: TGCGCCAGCAGCACCGAATTCGGAGGGGGCTACGAGCAGTACTTC
cdr3_aa: CASSTEFGGGYEQYF

j_call: TRBJ2-2
cdr3_length: 13
clone_size: -
v_call: TRBV11-2
d_call: -
cdr3_nt: TGTGCCAGCAGCTTAACGGGGTCCGGGGAGCTGTTTTTT
cdr3_aa: CASSLTGSGELFF